This passage covers 30 T cell receptor beta chains from one sample sequenced in a study of T cells in Graves' hyperthyroidism and ophthalmopathy. Template material for amplifying TCR beta CDR3 regions consisted of RNA transcripts. A first-round RT-PCR of the TCR CDR3 used the HTBI primer set. One entry per CDR3 protein, called by TCRdb with MiXCR from the multiplex PCR reads. The repertoire holds hundreds of thousands of distinct CDR3 sequences, about half seen once, with about 7.8% in the top ten. The specimen sequenced was peripheral blood or thyroid tissue (not recorded which). These receptors originate from a woman aged 18-35 years with Graves' hyperthyroidism.

This clonotype has just one count. The gene calls are TRBV10-1 and TRBJ1-5; possible D gene TRBD1, 5 bases. The V end was cut by 6 bases, the J end by 0 bases, with 15 bases between. The CDR3 totals 16 residues. The germline CDR1 and CDR2 sequences are WNHNN and SYGVQD (reference sequence). The CDR3 DNA is TGCGCCAGCAGCCAAGAAGGGGATTATAGCAATCAGCCCCAGCATTTT. The encoded protein is CASSQEGDYSNQPQHF.

Details on this clonotype: A read error may produce the germline difference seen at one junction end. The chain links TRBV5-5 to TRBJ1-6, with 9 bases aligning to TRBD1. The germline gives CDR1 SGHKS, CDR2 YYEKEE (reference sequence). The CDR3 consists of 14 residues. DNA of the CDR3: TGCGCCAGCAGCCGACAGGGGGAGAATTCACCCCTCCACTTT. It is translated as CASSRQGENSPLHF.

This clonotype was detected many times. This chain joins TRBV2 and TRBJ1-5; D gene ambiguous. The CDR3 is made up of 13 amino acids. Looked up from germline, CDR1 is SNHLY and CDR2 is FYNNEI. Trimming removed 0 bases from V and 3 bases from J, with 3 bases in between. The CDR3 DNA reads TGTGCCAGCAGTGAAGCCCTCAATCAGCCCCAGCATTTT. Residues: CASSEALNQPQHF. The full variable domain, rest sourced from reference TRBV2 and TRBJ1-5, is EPEVTQTPSHQVTQMGQEVILRCVPISNHLYFYWYRQILGQKVEFLVSFYNNEISEKSEIFDDQFSVERPDGSNFTLKIRSTKLEDSAMYFCASSEALNQPQHFGDGTRLSIL.

The CDR3 region is CASRQGLGINQETQYF. CDR3 nucleotide sequence: TGTGCCAGCAGACAGGGATTGGGGATCAATCAAGAGACCCAGTACTTC. This chain connects TRBV6-5 to TRBJ2-5; D may be TRBD1 (6 bases). This CDR3 has 16 amino acids. The germline V gene encodes CDR1 MNHEY and CDR2 SVGAGI. V lost 6 bases and J lost 2, with 19 bases in between.

The sample holds a few counts of this clonotype. V and J are TRBV20-1 and TRBJ1-2; D call uncertain. This CDR3 is 10 amino acids long. From germline, CDR1 is DFQATT and CDR2 SNEGSKA (reference sequence). V was cut by 5 bases and J by 5 bases, with 6 bases left in between. The DNA of the CDR3 is TGCAGTGCTGCCCCATATGGCTACACCTTC. Translation gives CSAAPYGYTF.

This chain joins TRBV7-6 and TRBJ2-5; 14 nucleotides align to TRBD2. CDR1 SGHVS and CDR2 FNYEAQ come from the germline V gene. V lost 6 bases, J lost 7 bases, and 10 bases stayed unmatched. CDR3 size: 16 residues. CDR3 loop: CASSRGTSGSLWTQYF. The CDR3 DNA reads as TGTGCCAGCAGTAGGGGGACTAGCGGGAGTCTATGGACCCAGTACTTC.

This clonotype came up a few times. The chain carries TRBV29-1 and TRBJ2-7; D call uncertain. This CDR3 region has 8 residues. The V end was cut by 8 bases, the J end by 7 bases, with 6 bases between. Germline CDR1 and CDR2: SQVTM and ANQGSEA. CDR3 loop: CSKGEQYF. The CDR3 DNA sequence: TGCAGCAAAGGAGAGCAGTACTTC.

This clonotype has at least ten counts. The J gene is TRBJ2-5, the V gene TRBV10-3, with no clear D. The CDR3 runs to 13 residues. Germline CDR1 and CDR2: ENHRY and SYGVKD. V gave up 4 bases and J gave up 4 bases, with 10 bases separating them. The CDR3 bases are TGTGCCATCAGTGGCGGCGAGACAGAGACCCAGTACTTC. It translates to CAISGGETETQYF.

This rearrangement joins TRBV2 to TRBJ1-6; TRBD1 aligns across 7 bases. This CDR3 comprises 16 residues. CDR1 is SNHLY and CDR2 is FYNNEI in the germline V gene. J gave up 6 bases and V 6 bases, and 11 bases lay outside the gene matches. The chain's CDR3 is CASSLGGRGPNSPLHF. The CDR3 coding sequence is TGTGCCAGCAGCTTAGGGGGCAGGGGCCCTAATTCACCCCTCCACTTT.

This clonotype was detected many times. The chain uses TRBV19 and TRBJ1-2, with TRBD1 as a possible D gene (6 bases). CDR1 is LNHDA and CDR2 is SQIVND in the germline V gene (reference sequence). The CDR3 consists of 13 residues. V shed 7 bases and J shed 3 bases, with 12 bases lying between them. The DNA for the CDR3 is TGTGCCAGTACCACAGGGTTTGACTATGGCTACACCTTC. As protein: CASTTGFDYGYTF. The entire variable domain, with the rest obtained from reference TRBV19 and TRBJ1-2, is as follows: DGGITQSPKYLFRKEGQNVTLSCEQNLNHDAMYWYRQDPGQGLRLIYYSQIVNDFQKGDIAEGYSVSREKKESFPLTVTSAQKNPTAFYLCASTTGFDYGYTFGSGTRLTVV.

The chain employs TRBV20-1 and TRBJ1-1; tentative D call: TRBD1 (5 bases). The CDR3 is 12 residues long. Germline V gene lookup returns CDR1 DFQATT and CDR2 SNEGSKA (reference sequence). With 6 bases removed from V and 4 bases from J, the gap between germline ends came to 12 bases. CDR3 sequence (DNA): TGCAGTGCAGTTCGACAGTCCACTGAAGCTTTCTTT. This translates into CSAVRQSTEAFF.

This clonotype appeared many times. V gene TRBV2 combines with J gene TRBJ1-1; D possibly corresponds to TRBD1 (6 bases). Trimming cost V 7 bases and J 4 bases, with 10 bases left between them. The CDR3 has 12 amino acids. CDR1 is SNHLY and CDR2 is FYNNEI in the germline V gene. CDR3 coding DNA: TGTGCCAGCATACCAGGGGCCACTGAAGCTTTCTTT. This encodes CASIPGATEAFF. The whole variable domain, filled in from reference TRBV2 and TRBJ1-1, reads EPEVTQTPSHQVTQMGQEVILRCVPISNHLYFYWYRQILGQKVEFLVSFYNNEISEKSEIFDDQFSVERPDGSNFTLKIRSTKLEDSAMYFCASIPGATEAFFGQGTRLTVV.

The chain recombines TRBV29-1 with TRBJ2-6, with TRBD2 as a possible D gene (7 bases). This CDR3 has 17 residues. CDR1 SQVTM and CDR2 ANQGSEA come from the germline V gene. V was cut by 0 bases and J by 2 bases, with 14 bases left in between. CDR3 sequence: CSVEDQGRAAGANVLTF. The CDR3 bases are TGCAGCGTTGAAGATCAGGGGAGGGCCGCTGGGGCCAACGTCCTGACTTTC.

In its sample, this clonotype was seen a few times. The rearrangement uses TRBV7-2 and TRBJ1-5; D remains unclear. The V and J ends lost 3 bases and 5 bases respectively, with 8 bases between them. The CDR3 loop spans 13 amino acids. The germline CDR1 and CDR2 sequences are SGHTA and FQGNSA. The CDR3 sequence: CASSFSSDQPQHF. CDR3 coding DNA: TGTGCCAGCAGCTTTTCATCCGATCAGCCCCAGCATTTT.

For this clonotype: The junction departs from the called germline gene at one end, perhaps through a read error. This chain joins TRBV19 and TRBJ2-5, with unresolved D. The V gene's germline CDR1 is LNHDA and CDR2 SQIVND (reference sequence). The CDR3 loop spans 13 amino acids. CDR3 nucleotides: TGCGCCAGCAGCATCGACAACCGACAGACCCAGTACTTC. The encoded protein is CASSIDNRQTQYF.

This clonotype was found a few times. DNA for the CDR3: TGTGCCAGCAGCTTAGGACAGGGGGTGAATATTTCACCCCTCCACTTT. Protein: CASSLGQGVNISPLHF. The chain employs TRBV7-2 and TRBJ1-6; 9 bases align to TRBD1. Trimming at V came to 1 base and at J to 9 bases, leaving 7 bases not matched to a gene. The CDR3 runs to 16 residues. Germline loops: CDR1 SGHTA, CDR2 FQGNSA.

The chain employs TRBV2 and TRBJ1-5, with 9 bases matching TRBD1. The germline V gene encodes CDR1 SNHLY and CDR2 FYNNEI. CDR3 length: 15 residues. The V gene end was trimmed by 3 bases and the J gene end by 4 bases; junction bases not matched to a gene: 4. This CDR3 is CASSDDRGTNQPQHF. The CDR3 nucleotides are TGTGCCAGCAGTGATGACAGGGGGACAAATCAGCCCCAGCATTTT. The variable domain in full, completed from reference TRBV2 and TRBJ1-5, reads EPEVTQTPSHQVTQMGQEVILRCVPISNHLYFYWYRQILGQKVEFLVSFYNNEISEKSEIFDDQFSVERPDGSNFTLKIRSTKLEDSAMYFCASSDDRGTNQPQHFGDGTRLSIL.

This clonotype was seen more than once but under ten times. This chain connects TRBV4-1 to TRBJ2-7, with TRBD1 matching over 7 bases. The CDR3 is 15 amino acids. Germline loops: CDR1 MGHRA, CDR2 YSYEKL. The ends lost 1 base at V and 1 base at J; junction bases unmatched: 4. CDR3 DNA sequence: TGCGCCAGCAGCCAAGGGGGGACAGTTTCCTACGAGCAGTACTTC. Protein: CASSQGGTVSYEQYF.

The chain joins TRBV24-1 to TRBJ2-5; D uncertain. This CDR3 is built from 11 residues. In germline, CDR1 is KGHDR, CDR2 SFDVKD. Trimming took 2 bases from V and 9 from J, leaving 6 bases between them. In nucleotides, the CDR3 is TGTGCCACCAGTGATTCGACGGCCCAGTACTTC. Protein product: CATSDSTAQYF.

In this sample, this clonotype turned up many times. The CDR3 loop is CASSSRQAGHGYTF. The CDR3 nucleotides are TGTGCCAGCAGTTCCAGACAGGCTGGGCATGGCTACACCTTC. The J gene is TRBJ1-2, the V gene TRBV12-3 or TRBV12-4; tentatively, D is TRBD1 (6 bases). Deletions cut 4 bases from V and 6 bases from J, with 15 bases between. The CDR3 contains 14 residues.

Worth noting for this clonotype: The junction departs from germline at one end; a sequencing error may be responsible. The genes are TRBV7-8 and TRBJ2-5; maybe TRBD1 (6 bases). This CDR3 region has 13 residues. Per the germline V gene, CDR1 is SGHVS and CDR2 is FQNEAQ. This CDR3 is CASSIGGGETQYF. In DNA, the CDR3 is TGCGCCAGCAGCATTGGGGGCGGGGAGACCCAGTACTTC.

This clonotype was recorded a few times. V gene TRBV20-1 combines with J gene TRBJ1-1; no firm D call. CDR1 and CDR2 from the germline V gene are DFQATT and SNEGSKA (reference sequence). The CDR3 covers 14 residues. V was trimmed by 6 bases and J by 0 bases, leaving 14 bases between them. CDR3 DNA sequence: TGCAGTGCCCCTCGTGAGGCTATGAACACTGAAGCTTTCTTT. Translating it yields CSAPREAMNTEAFF.

Worth noting for this clonotype: The conserved phenylalanine or tryptophan is not found at the CDR3 terminus, so this likely reflects a read error. The limits of the CDR3 on the DNA are not certain, so only TCRdb's listed CDR3 is given. The V gene is TRBV6-5, the J gene TRBJ1-3; TRBD1, the table's D call, lacks a check against the DNA. Germline CDR1 MNHEY, CDR2 SVGAGI. The CDR3 numbers 9 amino acids, ends counted. CDR3: CASSTQGTT.

Points on this clonotype: The junction differs from germline at one of its ends, possibly a read error. The rearrangement uses TRBV7-9 and TRBJ1-1; D may be TRBD1 (6 bases). The CDR3 is made up of 16 amino acids. Germline CDR1 SEHNR, CDR2 FQNEAQ (reference sequence). The CDR3 nucleotides are TGCGCCAGCAGCCAAGATCTAGGGGGTATGAACACTGAAGCTTTCTTT. It translates to CASSQDLGGMNTEAFF.

The rearrangement uses TRBV25-1 and TRBJ1-1; a possible D gene is TRBD1 (5 bases). Trimming pared 6 bases from V and 1 base from J, leaving 12 bases between. The CDR3 has 14 residues. Germline V gene sequence: CDR1 MGHDK, CDR2 SYGVNS. CDR3 nucleotides: TGTGCCAGCAGCCGGGGCAGTAAGAACACTGAAGCTTTCTTT. This encodes CASSRGSKNTEAFF.

This chain connects TRBV15 to TRBJ2-5; 7 bases fit TRBD1. V lost 9 bases to trimming and J lost 5 bases; unmatched junction nucleotides: 9. CDR1 is LNHNV, CDR2 YYDKDF, per germline (reference sequence). CDR3 length: 13 amino acids. As DNA, the CDR3 is TGTGCCACTCGCCGGGACAGTGGGGAGACCCAGTACTTC. Translation gives CATRRDSGETQYF. The variable domain in full, with the rest retrieved from reference TRBV15 and TRBJ2-5, is DAMVIQNPRYQVTQFGKPVTLSCSQTLNHNVMYWYQQKSSQAPKLLFHYYDKDFNNEADTPDNFQSRRPNTSFCFLDIRSPGLGDTAMYLCATRRDSGETQYFGPGTRLLVL.

This sequence joins TRBV7-9 and TRBJ2-3; possible D gene TRBD2, 5 bases. There are 14 residues in the CDR3. Looked up from germline, CDR1 is SEHNR and CDR2 is FQNEAQ (reference sequence). Trimming stripped 9 bases from V and 6 bases from J, with 19 bases between. The DNA for the CDR3 is TGTGCCAGTAGTAGGGCGGGTAGCTCGGATACGCAGTATTTT. Translated, it gives CASSRAGSSDTQYF.

This clonotype was found many times. J is TRBJ1-6 and V is TRBV7-2; no clear D gene. This CDR3 region has 13 residues. Per germline, CDR1 SGHTA and CDR2 FQGNSA. V was cut by 2 bases and J by 10 bases, with 9 bases left in between. The chain's CDR3 is CASSLTEGSPLHF. CDR3 nucleotide sequence: TGTGCCAGCAGCTTAACAGAGGGATCACCCCTCCACTTT.

About this clonotype itself: The CDR3 end shows no conserved phenylalanine or tryptophan, and so a read error is likely. No DNA is shown, since the ends of the CDR3 on it are uncertain; the CDR3 is the one TCRdb lists. The chain uses TRBV7-9 and TRBJ1-2. The CDR3 contains 15 residues when both ends are counted. CDR1 and CDR2 (germline): SEHNR, FQNEAQ (reference sequence). The CDR3 protein is CASSLVSRANYGYTA.

The chain uses TRBV9 and TRBJ2-5, with D possibly being TRBD2 (5 bases). V was clipped by 3 bases and J by 7 bases, with 10 bases between them. This CDR3 region has 12 residues. The germline gives CDR1 SGDLS, CDR2 YYNGEE. Here the CDR3 DNA reads TGTGCCAGCAGCGGAGTAGAGGGGACCCAGTACTTC. As protein: CASSGVEGTQYF.